The 5 T cell receptor beta chains reported below all come from one sample, sequenced in a study of spatial heterogeneity in lung cancer. General study results and limits: Tumor mutation counts were tracked by expanded intratumoral alpha and beta TCR counts.

TCRdb redid the calling of the 5' RACE reads with MiXCR, one entry per CDR3 protein. The sample records about 5,600 distinct CDR3 sequences, around 8.3% being singletons. Time point noted: sample taken at primary tumor resection. The antigens these receptors bind are not known. The input for sequencing was lung tumor tissue, taken at surgery. The origin of the receptors is a female donor with early-stage non-small cell lung cancer.

This clonotype occurred many times. This beta chain represents an off-target read in a library built for alpha chains; its size is of limited meaning. The rearrangement joins TRBV9 to TRBJ2-1; 7 nucleotides match TRBD2. The CDR3 runs 14 residues. Germline CDR1 is SGDLS and CDR2 is YYNGEE. V gave up 0 bases and J gave up 6 bases; unmatched junction bases: 3. The CDR3 DNA is TGTGCCAGCAGCGTAGCGGCTAGCGGCAATGAGCAGTTCTTC. Translated, it gives CASSVAASGNEQFF.

This clonotype was found many times. The library was designed around alpha chains, so this beta chain is a stray read whose abundance carries little weight. This sequence joins TRBV4-1 and TRBJ2-3; TRBD2 agrees at 7 bases. V lost 1 base, J lost 1 base, and 2 bases stayed unmatched. The CDR3 loop spans 15 amino acids. The germline CDR1 and CDR2 sequences are MGHRA and YSYEKL. The CDR3 region is CASSQGLAGTDTQYF. The CDR3 nucleotides read TGCGCCAGCAGCCAAGGCCTAGCGGGCACAGATACGCAGTATTTT.

Remarks on this clonotype: A library made for alpha chains picked up this beta chain off target, so its size means little. The V call is TRBV12-3 or TRBV12-4, the J call TRBJ2-7; D unresolved. CDR3 length: 14 amino acids. Trimming took off 6 bases at V and 4 bases at J, with 16 bases between the two ends. The CDR3 region has the DNA TGTGCCAGCAGCCTAGGAGTGGGGTTGTACGAGCAGTACTTC. This encodes CASSLGVGLYEQYF.

This clonotype showed up many times. Since it is a stray read in a library aimed at alpha chains, this beta chain has a size that is not meaningful. The chain recombines TRBV18 with TRBJ2-7; D remains ambiguous. V lost 0 bases, J lost 7 bases, and 7 bases lay in between. The CDR3 is 12 residues long. Per germline, CDR1 KGHSH and CDR2 LQKENI. This chain's CDR3 is CASSPPMGEQYF. In nucleotides, the CDR3 is TGTGCCAGCTCACCACCAATGGGAGAGCAGTACTTC.

This clonotype was counted at least ten times. Because this beta chain is a stray read in a library intended to capture alpha chains, its abundance should not be given much weight. The V call is TRBV7-2, the J call TRBJ2-5, with TRBD2 matching over 9 bases. The V and J ends lost 3 bases and 1 base, in that order; junction bases with no gene match: 3. Germline values: CDR1 SGHTA, CDR2 FQGNSA. This CDR3 is built from 15 residues. CDR3 nucleotides: TGTGCCAGCAGCTTGCCTAGCGGGACCCAAGAGACCCAGTACTTC. Translation: CASSLPSGTQETQYF. Full variable domain (missing parts from reference TRBV7-2 and TRBJ2-5): GAGVSQSPSNKVTEKGKDVELRCDPISGHTALYWYRQSLGQGLEFLIYFQGNSAPDKSGLPSDRFSAERTGGSVSTLTIQRTQQEDSAVYLCASSLPSGTQETQYFGPGTRLLVL.